This T cell receptor beta chain was recorded in a study of CD8+ T cells in alopecia areata. This CDR3 comprises 12 residues. Germline V gene sequence: CDR1 SGHVS, CDR2 FQNEAQ. With 5 bases removed from V and 8 bases from J, the gap between germline ends came to 12 bases. After isolation, RNA underwent reverse transcription to generate cDNA as the sequencing template. Sequencing used immunoSEQ multiplex PCR; TCRdb keeps in-frame clones, though not all of them. In the table there are over 150,000 clones, approximately 59% of which are singletons. The receptor was isolated from a human donor with alopecia areata. Sequences were derived from CD4+ T cells sorted from blood, sampled at week 0. J is TRBJ1-2 and V is TRBV7-8; possibly TRBD1 for D (6 bases). Written as DNA, the CDR3 is TGTGCCAGCAGCCAACACAGGGAGGGCTACACCTTC. Protein: CASSQHREGYTF.